This entry is about one T cell receptor (beta chain). Its target is unknown. The PCR had 60 Vbeta and 13 Jbeta primers. Sequenced by immunoSEQ multiplex PCR; TCRdb stores in-frame clones only, minus some. Here the sample table reports about 72,000 clones. This entry belongs to a study of cytomegalovirus exposure and HLA in healthy donors. Study-level findings and limits: The study carried out a later analysis of TCR beta sequences. It associated some 15,000 of them with specific HLA alleles at a false discovery rate of 0.05. It was reportedly the case that the classifier diagnosed cytomegalovirus status with high specificity and sensitivity.

The CDR3 contains 15 residues. CDR1 is SEHNR and CDR2 is FQNEAQ in the germline V gene (reference sequence). V was clipped by 1 base and J by 2 bases, with 10 bases between them. The sequence came from a man aged 35-49 years in good health and CMV-seronegative. V usage is TRBV7-9 and J usage is TRBJ2-3; the D is unclear. Source material: PBMCs. The CDR3, as DNA: TGTGCCAGCAGCTTAGAAGCTATATTCACAGATACGCAGTATTTT. As protein: CASSLEAIFTDTQYF. Filled out from reference TRBV7-9 and TRBJ2-3, the complete variable domain reads DTGVSQNPRHKITKRGQNVTFRCDPISEHNRLYWYRQTLGQGPEFLTYFQNEAQLEKSRLLSDRFSAERPKGSFSTLEIQRTEQGDSAMYLCASSLEAIFTDTQYFGPGTRLTVL.